The clone carrying this TCR beta chain has more than one count but fewer than ten. The target antigen is unknown. These data originate in a study of T-cell reconstitution after alpha-beta-depleted transplantation in children. Unique molecular identifiers were incorporated during preparation of the TCRbeta library. MiXCR was run by TCRdb on the PCR reads, yielding one entry per CDR3 protein. Of approximately 70,000 distinct CDR3 sequences in the sample, 4.9% were seen once. Whole-study results and caveats: At the one-year point after transplant, T-cell counts and TCRbeta diversity were found to come mostly from T cells that had been newly produced. Several hundred expanded graft clones reportedly were the source of alpha-beta T cells about two months after transplant.

The CDR3 covers 13 residues. V lost 7 bases, J lost 5 bases, and 15 bases lay in between. Germline values: CDR1 SQVTM, CDR2 ANQGSEA. Sequencing was performed on PBMCs, mostly from graft donor cells, taken 180 days after TCRalphabeta/CD19-depleted stem cell transplant. This chain links TRBV29-1 with TRBJ1-5; TRBD1 might be the D (5 bases). This TCR was sampled from a boy in the first two years of life who had a stem cell transplant for acute myeloid leukemia, so the T cells may come from the graft donor. CDR3 nucleotide sequence: TGCAGCGCTAAGACAGAAGGAGATCAGCCCCAGCATTTT. Amino acid sequence: CSAKTEGDQPQHF.